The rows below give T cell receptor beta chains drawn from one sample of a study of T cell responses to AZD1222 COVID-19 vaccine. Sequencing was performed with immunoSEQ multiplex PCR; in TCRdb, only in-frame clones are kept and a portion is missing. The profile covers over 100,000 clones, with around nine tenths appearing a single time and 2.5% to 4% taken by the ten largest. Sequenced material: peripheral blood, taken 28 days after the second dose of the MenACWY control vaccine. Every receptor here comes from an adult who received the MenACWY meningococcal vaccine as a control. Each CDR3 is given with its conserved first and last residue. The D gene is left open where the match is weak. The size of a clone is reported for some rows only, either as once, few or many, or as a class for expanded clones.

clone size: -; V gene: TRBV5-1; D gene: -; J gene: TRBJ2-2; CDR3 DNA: TGCGCCAGCTCTCGGGACACCGGGGAGCTGTTTTTT; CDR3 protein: CASSRDTGELFF
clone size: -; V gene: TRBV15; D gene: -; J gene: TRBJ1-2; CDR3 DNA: TGTGCCACCAGCAGAGATGGCTATGGCTACACCTTC; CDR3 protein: CATSRDGYGYTF
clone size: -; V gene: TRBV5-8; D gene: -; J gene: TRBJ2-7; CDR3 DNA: TGTGCCAGCAGCTTGTATGCAGTCTACGAGCAGTACTTC; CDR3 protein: CASSLYAVYEQYF
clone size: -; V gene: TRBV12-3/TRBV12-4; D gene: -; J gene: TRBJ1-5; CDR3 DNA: TGTGCCAGCAGTTTACGACCCCCACAACCTCAGCATTTT; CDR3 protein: CASSLRPPQPQHF
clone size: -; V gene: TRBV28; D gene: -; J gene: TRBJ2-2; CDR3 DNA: TGTGCCAGCAGTTTAGAGATCACCGGGGAGCTGTTTTTT; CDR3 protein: CASSLEITGELFF
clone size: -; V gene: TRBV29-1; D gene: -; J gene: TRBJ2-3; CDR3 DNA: TGCAGCGTTGAAGTGACCGACAGGCTCGTCACAGATACGCAGTATTTT; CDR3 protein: CSVEVTDRLVTDTQYF
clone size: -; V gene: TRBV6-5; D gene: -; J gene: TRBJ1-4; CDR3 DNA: TGTGCCAGCAGTTACTCTCGTACGGGGGGTAATGAAAAACTGTTTTTT; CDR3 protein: CASSYSRTGGNEKLFF
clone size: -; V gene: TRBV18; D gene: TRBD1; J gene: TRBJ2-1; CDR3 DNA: TGTGCCAGCTCACCACCGGACAGGCGTCTTTCCTACAATGAGCAGTTCTTC; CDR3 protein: CASSPPDRRLSYNEQFF
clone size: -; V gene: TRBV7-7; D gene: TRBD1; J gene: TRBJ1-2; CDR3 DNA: TGTGCCAGCAGCCGTGACAGGGGTGGAGGCTACACCTTC; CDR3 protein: CASSRDRGGGYTF
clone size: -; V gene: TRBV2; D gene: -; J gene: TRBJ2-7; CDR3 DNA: TGTGCCAGCAGATCGAGGTCCCCCCACAGGGACTTC; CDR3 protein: CASRSRSPHRDF
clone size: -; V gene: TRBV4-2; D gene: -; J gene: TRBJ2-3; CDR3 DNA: TGTGCCAGCAGCCAAGATTCATGGACGCAGTATTTT; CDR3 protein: CASSQDSWTQYF
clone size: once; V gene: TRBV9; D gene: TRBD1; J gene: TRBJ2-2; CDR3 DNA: TGTGCCAGCAGCGTAAGTGGGACAGGGGTCGGGGAGCTGTTTTTT; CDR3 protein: CASSVSGTGVGELFF
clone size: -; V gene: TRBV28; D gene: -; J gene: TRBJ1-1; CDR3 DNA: TGTGCCAGCAGTTTATGGGCAGAGAACACTGAAGCTTTCTTT; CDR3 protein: CASSLWAENTEAFF
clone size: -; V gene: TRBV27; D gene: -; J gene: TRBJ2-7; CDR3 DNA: TGTGCCAGCAGCATGGGTCTGACAAGGAGCTCCTACGAGCAGTACTTC; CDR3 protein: CASSMGLTRSSYEQYF
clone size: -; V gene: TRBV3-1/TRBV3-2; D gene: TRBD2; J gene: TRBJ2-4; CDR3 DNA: TGTGCCAGCAGAGGCGGGGGGGCGGCCAAAAACATTCAGTACTTC; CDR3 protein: CASRGGGAAKNIQYF
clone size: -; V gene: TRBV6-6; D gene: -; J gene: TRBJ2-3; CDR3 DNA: TGTGCCAGCAAAGGGCCGACCACAGATACGCAGTATTTT; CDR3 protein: CASKGPTTDTQYF
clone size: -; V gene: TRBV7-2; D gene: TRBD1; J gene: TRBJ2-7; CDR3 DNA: TGTGCCAGCAGCTACTCCGGGACAGGGTCCTACGAGCAGTACTTC; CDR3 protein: CASSYSGTGSYEQYF
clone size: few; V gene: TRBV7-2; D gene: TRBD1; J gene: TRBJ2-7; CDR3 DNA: TGTGCCAGCAGCTCGGACAGGGGGCGTTACGAGCAGTACTTC; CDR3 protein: CASSSDRGRYEQYF
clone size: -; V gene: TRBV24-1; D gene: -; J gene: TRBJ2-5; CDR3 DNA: TGTGCCACCAGTGATTTAACCGGAACAGGAAGAGAGACCCAGTACTTC; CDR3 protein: CATSDLTGTGRETQYF
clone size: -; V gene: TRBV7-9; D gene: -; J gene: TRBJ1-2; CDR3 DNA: TGTGCCAGCAGCCCCCGCCGAGTTAACTATGGCTACACCTTC; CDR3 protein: CASSPRRVNYGYTF
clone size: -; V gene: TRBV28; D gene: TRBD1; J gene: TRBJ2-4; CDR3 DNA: TGTGCCAGCAGTTATGCCGGGACAGGGGGCAAAAACATTCAGTACTTC; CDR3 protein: CASSYAGTGGKNIQYF
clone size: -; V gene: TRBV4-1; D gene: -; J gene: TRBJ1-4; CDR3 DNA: TGCGCCAGCAGCCAAGATAGAGGCATTGTTGCAACTAATGAAAAACTGTTTTTT; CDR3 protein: CASSQDRGIVATNEKLFF
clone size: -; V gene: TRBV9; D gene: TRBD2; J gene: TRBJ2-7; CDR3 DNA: TGTGCCAGCAGCGTAGAGGCTAGCGGCCCCTACGAGCAGTACTTC; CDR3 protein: CASSVEASGPYEQYF
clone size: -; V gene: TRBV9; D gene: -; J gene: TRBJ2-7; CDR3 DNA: TGTGCCAGCAGCCCCCGACGAACAGGGAGCTACGAGCAGTACTTC; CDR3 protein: CASSPRRTGSYEQYF
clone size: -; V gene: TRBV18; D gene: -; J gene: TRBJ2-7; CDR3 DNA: TGTGCCAGCTCGACGGGGGGCTGGTCGTACGAGCAGTACTTC; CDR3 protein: CASSTGGWSYEQYF
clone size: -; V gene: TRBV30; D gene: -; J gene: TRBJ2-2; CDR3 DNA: TGTGCCTGGAGTGTTTTCCCCCCGGGACAAAACACCGGGGAGCTGTTTTTT; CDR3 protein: CAWSVFPPGQNTGELFF
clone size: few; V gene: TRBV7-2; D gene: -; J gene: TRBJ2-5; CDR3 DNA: TGTGCCAGCAGCAACCCACAAGAGACCCAGTACTTC; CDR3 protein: CASSNPQETQYF
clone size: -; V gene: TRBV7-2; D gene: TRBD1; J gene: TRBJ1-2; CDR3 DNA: TGTGCCAGCAGCTCTTTTGACAGGGAGTTAGATGGCTACACCTTC; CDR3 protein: CASSSFDRELDGYTF
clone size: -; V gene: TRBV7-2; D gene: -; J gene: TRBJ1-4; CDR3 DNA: TGTGCCAGCAGCTTAGCCCGGACTCGGGTGGATGAAAAACTGTTTTTT; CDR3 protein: CASSLARTRVDEKLFF
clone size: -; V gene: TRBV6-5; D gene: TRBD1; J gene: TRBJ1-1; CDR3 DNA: TGTGCCAGCCAGTTTGACAGGGCGGGCACTGAAGCTTTCTTT; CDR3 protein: CASQFDRAGTEAFF
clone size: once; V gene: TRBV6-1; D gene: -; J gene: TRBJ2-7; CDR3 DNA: TGTGCCAGCAGTGAAGCGCCGCAGCAACTAGCAGACCTTCGGGAGCAGTACTTC; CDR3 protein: CASSEAPQQLADLREQYF
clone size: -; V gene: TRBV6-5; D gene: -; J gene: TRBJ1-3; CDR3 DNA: TGTGCCAGCAGTTACGGAGTCCGAAACACCATATATTTT; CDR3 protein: CASSYGVRNTIYF
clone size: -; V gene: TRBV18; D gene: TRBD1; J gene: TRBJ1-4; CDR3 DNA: TGTGCCAGCGCACAGGGGGCCGCAACTAATGAAAAACTGTTTTTT; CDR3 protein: CASAQGAATNEKLFF
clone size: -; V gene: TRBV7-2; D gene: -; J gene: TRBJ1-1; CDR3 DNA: TGTGCCAGCAGCTTAGGGCATCGGGGGAACACTGAAGCTTTCTTT; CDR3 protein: CASSLGHRGNTEAFF
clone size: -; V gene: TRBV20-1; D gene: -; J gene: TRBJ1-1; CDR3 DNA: TGCAGTGCTAGTCCCCCCTTAGGTAACACTGAAGCTTTCTTT; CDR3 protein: CSASPPLGNTEAFF
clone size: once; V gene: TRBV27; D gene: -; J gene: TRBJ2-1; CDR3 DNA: TGTGCCAGCAGTTTCCGACAGAGCTCCTACAATGAGCAGTTCTTC; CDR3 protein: CASSFRQSSYNEQFF
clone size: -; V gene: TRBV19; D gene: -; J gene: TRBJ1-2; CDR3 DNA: TGTGCCAGTAGTACCCTCGTCGATGGCTACACCTTC; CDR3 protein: CASSTLVDGYTF
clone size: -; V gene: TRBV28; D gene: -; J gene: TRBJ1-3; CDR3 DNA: TGTGCCAGCAGTCCCCATGGGTCTCTCTCTGGAAACACCATATATTTT; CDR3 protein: CASSPHGSLSGNTIYF
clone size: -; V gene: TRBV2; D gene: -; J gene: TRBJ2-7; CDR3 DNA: TGTGCCAGCAGTGAGTACAGGACCTACGAGCAGTACTTC; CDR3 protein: CASSEYRTYEQYF
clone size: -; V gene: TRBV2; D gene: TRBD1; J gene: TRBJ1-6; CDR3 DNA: TGTGCCAGCACGGGGGGACAGGGTTCCTATAATTCACCCCTCCACTTT; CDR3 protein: CASTGGQGSYNSPLHF
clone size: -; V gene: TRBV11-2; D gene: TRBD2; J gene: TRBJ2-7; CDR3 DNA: TGTGCCAGCAGCTTAGGTCCCCCGGGGGGGTACGAGCAGTACTTC; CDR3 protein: CASSLGPPGGYEQYF
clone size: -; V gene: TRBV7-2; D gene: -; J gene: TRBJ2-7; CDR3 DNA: TGTGCCAGCAGCCCAGGACACTTTTCCTACGAGCAGTACTTC; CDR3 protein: CASSPGHFSYEQYF
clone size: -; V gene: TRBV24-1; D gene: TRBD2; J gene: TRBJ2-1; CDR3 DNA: TGTGCCACCAGTGACTTAGCGGGGGGGCTCGGTGAGCAGTTCTTC; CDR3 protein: CATSDLAGGLGEQFF
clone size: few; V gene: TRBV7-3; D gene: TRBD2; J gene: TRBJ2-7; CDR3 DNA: TGTGCCAGCAGCTCAGTAGCGGGGCCACCGGGGGAGCAGTACTTC; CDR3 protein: CASSSVAGPPGEQYF
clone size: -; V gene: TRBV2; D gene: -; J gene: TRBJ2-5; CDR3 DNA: TGTGCCAGCAGTGAACAGGGTACGGGGGAGACCCAGTACTTC; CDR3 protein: CASSEQGTGETQYF
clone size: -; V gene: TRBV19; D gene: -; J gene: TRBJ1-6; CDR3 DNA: TGTGCCAGCGAGGCGCGCTCCTATAATTCACCCCTCCACTTT; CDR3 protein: CASEARSYNSPLHF